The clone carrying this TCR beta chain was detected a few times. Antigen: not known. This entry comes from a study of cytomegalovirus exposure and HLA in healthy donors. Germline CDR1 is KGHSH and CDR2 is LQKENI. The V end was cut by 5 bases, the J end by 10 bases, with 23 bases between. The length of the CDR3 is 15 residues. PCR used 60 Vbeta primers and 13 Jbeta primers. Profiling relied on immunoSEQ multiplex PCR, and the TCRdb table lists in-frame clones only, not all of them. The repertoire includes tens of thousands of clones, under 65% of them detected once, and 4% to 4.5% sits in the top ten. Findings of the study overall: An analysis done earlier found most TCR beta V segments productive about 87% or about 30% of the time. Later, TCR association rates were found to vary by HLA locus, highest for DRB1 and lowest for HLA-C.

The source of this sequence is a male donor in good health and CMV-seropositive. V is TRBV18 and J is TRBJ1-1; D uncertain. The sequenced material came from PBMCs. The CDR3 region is CASSAPETMGSRAFF. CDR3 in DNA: TGTGCCAGCTCAGCTCCCGAGACAATGGGTTCTCGAGCTTTCTTT.